This T cell receptor beta chain was obtained from a study of identical twins. The cDNA had a unique molecular identifier and a template-switch universal primer site. TCRdb passed the 5' RACE reads through MiXCR, listing each CDR3 protein once. The sample holds about 700,000 distinct CDR3 sequences, around 6% seen once. Study-level findings and limits: In drawing conclusions, the study used cross-sectional statistical analysis and did not follow the same donors. Fewer insertions marked abundant cord blood beta clonotypes; young adult naive trended weakly, memory not at all. Beta out-of-frame sequences displayed a weaker excess of sharing between twins.

The sample holds many counts of this clonotype. The antigen is unknown. CDR3 length equals 17 residues. In germline, CDR1 is SGHRS, CDR2 YFSETQ. V lost 4 bases and J lost 2; bases outside the gene matches: 12. Sequencing was performed on naive T cells sorted from blood. The TCR originated in a man aged 18-30 years in good health. This chain links TRBV5-1 with TRBJ2-3, with 8 bases lining up with TRBD2. This chain's CDR3 is CASSLLKLADTTDTQYF. CDR3 DNA sequence: TGCGCCAGCAGCCTCCTAAAACTAGCGGATACCACAGATACGCAGTATTTT.